The rows below give T cell receptor beta chains drawn from one sample of a study of cytomegalovirus exposure and HLA in healthy donors. Generated by immunoSEQ multiplex PCR, the TCRdb table keeps only in-frame clones and is missing some. Its table lists more than 70,000 clones. The source material was PBMCs. These receptors were taken from a woman aged 60-70 years in good health and CMV-seronegative. Each CDR3 is given with its conserved first and last residue. D genes are given only for firm matches.

D | J | V | DNA | CDR3
TRBD1 | TRBJ1-2 | TRBV27 | TGTGCCAGCAGTTTAACAGGGGGCACGAACTATGGCTACACCTTC | CASSLTGGTNYGYTF
. | TRBJ2-2 | TRBV27 | TGTGCCAGCAGTTTCCCCGACTACACCGGGGAGCTGTTTTTT | CASSFPDYTGELFF
. | TRBJ2-5 | TRBV29-1 | TGCAGCGTTGACAGGGATGACTCCCCGACGGAGACCCAGTACTTC | CSVDRDDSPTETQYF
TRBD1 | TRBJ2-2 | TRBV10-1 | TGCGCCAGCACCGGGACAGGGAGGACCGGGGAGCTGTTTTTT | CASTGTGRTGELFF
TRBD1 | TRBJ1-2 | TRBV19 | TGTGCCAGTAGTATAGGACAGGGGGCGCATGGCTACACCTTC | CASSIGQGAHGYTF
TRBD2 | TRBJ2-5 | TRBV2 | TGTGCCAGCAGTGAATTGGGGGTAGCGGGAGCAGAGACCCAGTACTTC | CASSELGVAGAETQYF
TRBD2 | TRBJ2-1 | TRBV5-1 | TGCGCCAGCAGCGCGACTAGCGGTTCCTACAATGAGCAGTTCTTC | CASSATSGSYNEQFF
TRBD2 | TRBJ2-3 | TRBV2 | TGTGCCAGCAGTCCTCCAGGGGGACTAGCGGCCAGGGATACGCAGTATTTT | CASSPPGGLAARDTQYF
. | TRBJ2-6 | TRBV2 | TGTGCCACTCAGGTAGATTCTGGGGCCAACGTCCTGACTTTC | CATQVDSGANVLTF
TRBD1 | TRBJ2-3 | TRBV7-9 | TGTGCCAGCAGCTTGGACAGGACTAGCACAGATACGCAGTATTTT | CASSLDRTSTDTQYF
TRBD2 | TRBJ2-1 | TRBV18 | TGTGCCAGCTCATCTACTAGCGGGTGGGGCCCCTACAATGAGCAGTTCTTC | CASSSTSGWGPYNEQFF
TRBD2 | TRBJ2-7 | TRBV5-1 | TGCGCCAGCAGCACCGGGACTAGCGTACCGCTCGGGCAGTACTTC | CASSTGTSVPLGQYF
. | TRBJ1-2 | TRBV15 | TGTGCCACCAGCAGAGATCCGAGGATCGGGGGCTACACCTTC | CATSRDPRIGGYTF
TRBD1 | TRBJ2-5 | TRBV2 | TGTGCCAGCAGTGAAGGGTCAGGGGGCGTAGAGACCCAGTACTTC | CASSEGSGGVETQYF
TRBD2 | TRBJ2-7 | TRBV7-2 | TGTGCCAGCAGCCTAGCGGGAGGGCCATACGAGCAGTACTTC | CASSLAGGPYEQYF
TRBD1 | TRBJ2-1 | TRBV6-6 | TGTGCCAGCAGGGGACAGAACAATGAGCAGTTCTTC | CASRGQNNEQFF
. | TRBJ2-3 | TRBV6-5 | TGTGCCAGCAGTTCTGTGGATACGCAGTATTTT | CASSSVDTQYF
. | TRBJ1-5 | TRBV19 | TGTGCCAGTAGTATTGGACAGACTAGCAATCAGCCCCAGCATTTT | CASSIGQTSNQPQHF
TRBD2 | TRBJ2-7 | TRBV7-2 | TGTGCCAGCAGCTTAGGGAGGGAGGGGACTAGCGGGAGGTTCTACGAGCAGTACTTC | CASSLGREGTSGRFYEQYF
TRBD1 | TRBJ1-1 | TRBV19 | TGTGCCAGTAATAAAAGGGGGCGTCTGGCCACTGAAGCTTTCTTT | CASNKRGRLATEAFF
. | TRBJ2-2 | TRBV9 | TGTGCCAGCAGCGTAAGCCCGGGTGGCGGGGAGCTGTTTTTT | CASSVSPGGGELFF
TRBD1 | TRBJ2-7 | TRBV7-8 | TGTGCCAGCAGCTTAGCGGAACAGGGGTACGAGCAGTACTTC | CASSLAEQGYEQYF
. | TRBJ2-1 | TRBV5-4 | TGTGCCAGCAGTCATCAGCGGGTCAATGAGCAGTTCTTC | CASSHQRVNEQFF